These 5 T cell receptor beta chains share one sample of origin, sequenced in a study of T cells in localized non-small cell lung cancer. This table comes from immunoSEQ multiplex PCR, and its TCRdb copy is limited to in-frame clones, with some not included. The repertoire holds around 64,000 clones, with around 90% as singletons. The source was peripheral blood, collected before any cancer treatment. All receptors derive from a man aged 35 to 69 with stage I squamous cell lung carcinoma.

A few counts support this clone. The genes are TRBV5-4 and TRBJ2-1; 13 nucleotides align to TRBD2. Germline lookup yields CDR1 SGHNT and CDR2 YYREEE (reference sequence). This CDR3 contains 16 residues. J lost 9 bases, V lost 3 bases, and 9 bases had no gene match. The CDR3 DNA follows: TGTGCCAGCAGCTCCAGGACTAGCGGGAGTGGCGGTGAGCAGTTCTTC. Protein sequence: CASSSRTSGSGGEQFF.

The rearrangement uses TRBV28 and TRBJ2-1, with TRBD2 matching over 10 bases. The CDR3 is 15 amino acids. J lost 4 bases, V lost 6 bases, and 6 bases had no gene match. CDR1 and CDR2 (germline): MDHEN, SYDVKM. The CDR3 region is CASSLGLAVYNEQFF. The CDR3 region has the DNA TGTGCCAGCAGCTTAGGACTAGCGGTTTACAATGAGCAGTTCTTC.

The chain links TRBV12-5 to TRBJ1-1; D is undetermined. CDR3 length equals 18 residues. The germline gives CDR1 LGHNT, CDR2 FRNRAP. V dropped 3 bases and J dropped 3 bases, with 23 bases sitting between them. The CDR3 DNA reads TGTGCTAGTGGTTTAATGAGAGACGGGGAGGGAGTTTACACTGAAGCTTTCTTT. Encoded protein: CASGLMRDGEGVYTEAFF.

The chain recombines TRBV5-1 with TRBJ1-3; D is ambiguous. CDR1 and CDR2 (germline): SGHRS, YFSETQ. The V end was cut by 1 base, the J end by 0 bases, with 8 bases between. This CDR3 region has 15 residues. The CDR3 protein is CASSLLGGSGNTIYF. The DNA for the CDR3 is TGCGCCAGCAGCTTGCTGGGCGGCTCTGGAAACACCATATATTTT.

The chain has TRBV2 and TRBJ2-2; D remains ambiguous. The germline gives CDR1 SNHLY, CDR2 FYNNEI. Trimming stripped 3 bases from V and 5 bases from J, with 10 bases between. The CDR3 is 14 amino acids. As DNA, the CDR3 is TGTGCCAGCAGTGACACCGTGAAAACCGGGGAGCTGTTTTTT. Residues: CASSDTVKTGELFF.